This TCR beta chain appears in the sequencing data of a study of CD8+CD57+ T cells in acquired aplastic anemia. Across the whole study: DNA from sorted CD4+ and CD8+ cells averaged roughly 3.2 ug. Whole-study results and caveats: Found in both controls and patients were fewer than 35 CD8+ CDR3 sequences.

Germline assignment: CDR1 LNHDA and CDR2 SQIVND (reference sequence). J gave up 1 base and V 6 bases, and 7 bases lay outside the gene matches. This CDR3 is built from 15 residues. Worth noting for this clonotype: The antigen remains unidentified.

For CDR3 and TCR beta VDJ profiling, genomic DNA was the template used. TCRdb recomputed calls from the reads with MiXCR, one row per CDR3 protein. Here the sample spans some 170,000 distinct CDR3 sequences, around 60% being singletons. The patients chosen for sequencing had shown expansion of CD8+CD57+ cells (detected by flow cytometry). The sequence derives from a human donor with aplastic anemia. The gene calls are TRBV19 and TRBJ1-1; the match to TRBD1 covers 8 bases. Sequencing was performed on sorted CD4+, CD8+, or CD8+CD57+ T cells (not recorded which) from PBMCs. The CDR3 region is CASSLRGTGNTEAFF. In DNA form, the CDR3 reads TGTGCCAGTAGCCTTAGGGGGACAGGGAACACTGAAGCTTTCTTT.